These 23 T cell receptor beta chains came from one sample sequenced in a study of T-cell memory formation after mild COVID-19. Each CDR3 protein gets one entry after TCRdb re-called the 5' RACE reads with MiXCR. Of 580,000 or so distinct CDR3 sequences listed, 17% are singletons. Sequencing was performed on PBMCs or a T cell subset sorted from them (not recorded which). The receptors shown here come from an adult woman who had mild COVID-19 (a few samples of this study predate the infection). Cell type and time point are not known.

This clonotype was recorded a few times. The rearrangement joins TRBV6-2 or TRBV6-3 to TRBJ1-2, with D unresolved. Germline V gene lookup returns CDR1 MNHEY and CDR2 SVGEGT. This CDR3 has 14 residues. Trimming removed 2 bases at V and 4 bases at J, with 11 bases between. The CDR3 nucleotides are TGTGCCAGCAGTTACCCATCCGGGATCTATGGCTACACCTTC. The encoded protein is CASSYPSGIYGYTF.

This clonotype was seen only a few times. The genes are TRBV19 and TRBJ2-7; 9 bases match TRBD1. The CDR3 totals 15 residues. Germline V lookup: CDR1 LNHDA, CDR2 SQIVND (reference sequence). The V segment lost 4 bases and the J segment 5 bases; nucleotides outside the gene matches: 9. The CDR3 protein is CASSTDTGGGHEQYF. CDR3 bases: TGTGCCAGTAGTACGGACACAGGGGGCGGACACGAGCAGTACTTC.

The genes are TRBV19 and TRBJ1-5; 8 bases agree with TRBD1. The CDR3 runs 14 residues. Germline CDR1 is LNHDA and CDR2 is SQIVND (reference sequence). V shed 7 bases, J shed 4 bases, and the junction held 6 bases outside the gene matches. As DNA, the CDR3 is TGTGCCAGTAAGGCCGGACAGGGAAATCAGCCCCAGCATTTT. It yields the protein CASKAGQGNQPQHF.

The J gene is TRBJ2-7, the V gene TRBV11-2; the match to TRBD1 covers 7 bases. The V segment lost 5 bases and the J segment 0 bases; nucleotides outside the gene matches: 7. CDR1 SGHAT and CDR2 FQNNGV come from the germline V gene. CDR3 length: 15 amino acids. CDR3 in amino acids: CASSPAGGGSYEQYF. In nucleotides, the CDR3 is TGTGCCAGCAGCCCCGCAGGGGGTGGCTCCTACGAGCAGTACTTC.

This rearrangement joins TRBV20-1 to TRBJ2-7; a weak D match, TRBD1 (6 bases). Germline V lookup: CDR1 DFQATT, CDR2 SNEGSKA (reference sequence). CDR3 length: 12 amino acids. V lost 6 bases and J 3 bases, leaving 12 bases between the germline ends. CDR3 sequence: CSASRGVYEQYF. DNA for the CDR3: TGCAGTGCCAGCAGGGGAGTCTACGAGCAGTACTTC.

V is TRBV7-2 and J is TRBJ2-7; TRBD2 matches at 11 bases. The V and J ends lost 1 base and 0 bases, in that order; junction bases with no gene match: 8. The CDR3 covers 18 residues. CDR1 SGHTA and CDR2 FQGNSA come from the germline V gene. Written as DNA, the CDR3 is TGTGCCAGCAGCTTAGAGAGAGGGACTAGCGGCCCCTCCTACGAGCAGTACTTC. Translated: CASSLERGTSGPSYEQYF. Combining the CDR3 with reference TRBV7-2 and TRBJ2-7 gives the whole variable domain GAGVSQSPSNKVTEKGKDVELRCDPISGHTALYWYRQSLGQGLEFLIYFQGNSAPDKSGLPSDRFSAERTGGSVSTLTIQRTQQEDSAVYLCASSLERGTSGPSYEQYFGPGTRLTVT.

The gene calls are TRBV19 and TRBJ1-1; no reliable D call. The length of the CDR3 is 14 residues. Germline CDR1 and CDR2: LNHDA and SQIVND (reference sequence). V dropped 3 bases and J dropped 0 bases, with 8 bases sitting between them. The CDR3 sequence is CASSIRKVNTEAFF. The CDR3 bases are TGTGCCAGTAGTATTCGAAAGGTGAACACTGAAGCTTTCTTT.

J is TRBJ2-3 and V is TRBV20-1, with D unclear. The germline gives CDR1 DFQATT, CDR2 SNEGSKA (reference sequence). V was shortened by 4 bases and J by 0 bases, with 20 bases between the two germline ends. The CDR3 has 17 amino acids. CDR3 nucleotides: TGCAGTGCTATGACCCCACGGAGCGACGCAAGCACAGATACGCAGTATTTT. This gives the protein CSAMTPRSDASTDTQYF.

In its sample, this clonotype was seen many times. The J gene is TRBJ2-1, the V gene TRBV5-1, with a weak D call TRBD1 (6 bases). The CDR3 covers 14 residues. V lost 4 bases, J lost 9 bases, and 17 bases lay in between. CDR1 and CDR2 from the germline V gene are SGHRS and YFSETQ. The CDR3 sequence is CASSPHREGGEQFF. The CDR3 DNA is TGCGCCAGCAGCCCGCACAGGGAAGGGGGTGAGCAGTTCTTC. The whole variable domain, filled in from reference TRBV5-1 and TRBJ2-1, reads KAGVTQTPRYLIKTRGQQVTLSCSPISGHRSVSWYQQTPGQGLQFLFEYFSETQRNKGNFPGRFSGRQFSNSRSEMNVSTLELGDSALYLCASSPHREGGEQFFGPGTRLTVL.

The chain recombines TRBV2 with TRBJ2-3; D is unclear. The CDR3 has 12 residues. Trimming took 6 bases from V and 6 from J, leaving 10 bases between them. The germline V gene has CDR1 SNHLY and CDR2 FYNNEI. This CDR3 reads CASSYLRDTQYF. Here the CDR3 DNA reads TGTGCCAGCAGCTACTTGAGGGATACGCAGTATTTT.

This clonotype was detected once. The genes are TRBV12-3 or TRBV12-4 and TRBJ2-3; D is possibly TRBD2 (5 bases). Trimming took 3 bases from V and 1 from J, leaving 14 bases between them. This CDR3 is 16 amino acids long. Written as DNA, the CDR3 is TGTGCCAGCAGTTTGACGGAGGTTTGGGGCACAGATACGCAGTATTTT. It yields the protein CASSLTEVWGTDTQYF.

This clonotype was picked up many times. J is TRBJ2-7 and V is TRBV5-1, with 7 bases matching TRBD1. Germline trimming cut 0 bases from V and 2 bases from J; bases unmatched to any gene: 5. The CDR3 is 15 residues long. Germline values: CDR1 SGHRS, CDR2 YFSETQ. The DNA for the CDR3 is TGCGCCAGCAGCTTGGGGCAGGGGGTCGCCTACGAGCAGTACTTC. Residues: CASSLGQGVAYEQYF.

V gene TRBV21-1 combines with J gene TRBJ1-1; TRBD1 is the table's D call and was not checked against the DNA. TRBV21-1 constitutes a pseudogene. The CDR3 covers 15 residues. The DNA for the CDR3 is TGTGCCAGCAGCTCCGGGACAGGAGGCGTCACTGAAGCTTTCTTT. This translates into CASSSGTGGVTEAFF.

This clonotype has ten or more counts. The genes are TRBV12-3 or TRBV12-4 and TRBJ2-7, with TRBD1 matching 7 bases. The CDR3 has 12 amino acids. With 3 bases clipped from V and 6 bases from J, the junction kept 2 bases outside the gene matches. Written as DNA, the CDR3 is TGTGCCAGCAGTTTGACAGGGAGCGAGCAGTACTTC. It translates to CASSLTGSEQYF.

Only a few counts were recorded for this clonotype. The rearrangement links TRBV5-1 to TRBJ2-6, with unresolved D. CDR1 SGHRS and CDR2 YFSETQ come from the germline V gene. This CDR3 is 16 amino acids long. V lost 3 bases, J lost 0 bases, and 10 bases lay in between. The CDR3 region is CASSSTAGSGANVLTF. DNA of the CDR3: TGCGCCAGCAGCTCCACAGCAGGCTCTGGGGCCAACGTCCTGACTTTC.

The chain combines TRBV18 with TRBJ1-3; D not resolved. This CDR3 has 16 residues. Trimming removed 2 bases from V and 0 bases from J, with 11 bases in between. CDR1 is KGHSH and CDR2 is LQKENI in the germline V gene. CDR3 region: CASSPRTGSSGNTIYF. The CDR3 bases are TGTGCCAGCTCACCAAGGACGGGAAGCTCTGGAAACACCATATATTTT.

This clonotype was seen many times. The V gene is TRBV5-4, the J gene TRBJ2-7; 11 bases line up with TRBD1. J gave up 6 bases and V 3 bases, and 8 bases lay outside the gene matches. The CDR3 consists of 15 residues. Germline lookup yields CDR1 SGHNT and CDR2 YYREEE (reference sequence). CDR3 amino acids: CASSYGTGGYSEQYF. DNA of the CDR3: TGTGCCAGCAGCTACGGGACAGGGGGTTACTCCGAGCAGTACTTC. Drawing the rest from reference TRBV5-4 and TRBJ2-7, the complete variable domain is ETGVTQSPTHLIKTRGQQVTLRCSSQSGHNTVSWYQQALGQGPQFIFQYYREEENGRGNFPPRFSGLQFPNYSSELNVNALELDDSALYLCASSYGTGGYSEQYFGPGTRLTVT.

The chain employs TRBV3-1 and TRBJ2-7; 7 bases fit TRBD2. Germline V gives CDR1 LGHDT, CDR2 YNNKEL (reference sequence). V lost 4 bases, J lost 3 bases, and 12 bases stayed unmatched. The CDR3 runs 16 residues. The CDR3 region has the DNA TGTGCCAGCAGCCCTTATGAGGAGCGGGGAGACTACGAGCAGTACTTC. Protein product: CASSPYEERGDYEQYF.

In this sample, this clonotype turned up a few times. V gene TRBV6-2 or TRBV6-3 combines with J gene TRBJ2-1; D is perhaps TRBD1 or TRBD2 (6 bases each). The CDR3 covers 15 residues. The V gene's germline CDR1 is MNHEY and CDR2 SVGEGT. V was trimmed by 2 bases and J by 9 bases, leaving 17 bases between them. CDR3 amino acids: CASSYALVGGGEQFF. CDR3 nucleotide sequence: TGTGCCAGCAGTTACGCCTTAGTTGGAGGGGGTGAGCAGTTCTTC.

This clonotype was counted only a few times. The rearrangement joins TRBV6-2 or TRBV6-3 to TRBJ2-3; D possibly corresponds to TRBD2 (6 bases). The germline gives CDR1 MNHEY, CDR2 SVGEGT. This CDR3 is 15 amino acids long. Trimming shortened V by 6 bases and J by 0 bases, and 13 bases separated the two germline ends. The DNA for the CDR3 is TGTGCCAGCAGATACGGGGGAACTAGCACAGATACGCAGTATTTT. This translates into CASRYGGTSTDTQYF.

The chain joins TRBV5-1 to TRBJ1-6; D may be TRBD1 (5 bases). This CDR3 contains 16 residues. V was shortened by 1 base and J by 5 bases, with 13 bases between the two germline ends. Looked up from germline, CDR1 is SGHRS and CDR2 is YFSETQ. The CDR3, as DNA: TGCGCCAGCAGCTTGTGGGGCGGGGAAAATAATTCACCCCTCCACTTT. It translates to CASSLWGGENNSPLHF.

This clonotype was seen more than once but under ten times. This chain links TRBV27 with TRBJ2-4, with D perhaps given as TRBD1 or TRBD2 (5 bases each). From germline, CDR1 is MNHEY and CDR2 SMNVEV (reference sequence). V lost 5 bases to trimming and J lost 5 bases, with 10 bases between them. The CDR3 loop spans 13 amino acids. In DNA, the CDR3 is TGTGCCAGCAGTCCCGGGGCGCAAAACATTCAGTACTTC. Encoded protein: CASSPGAQNIQYF.

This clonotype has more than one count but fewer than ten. The CDR3 nucleotides read TGTGCCAGCAGCTTAGATCCGGTTTGGAGCGGGAGGCCTAGCGGGTACTACGAGCAGTACTTC. Translation: CASSLDPVWSGRPSGYYEQYF. The V gene is TRBV11-2, the J gene TRBJ2-7; the match to TRBD2 covers 9 bases. The CDR3 length is 21 residues. V trimming: 0 bases; J trimming: 3 bases; junction bases outside the gene matches: 21. Germline loops: CDR1 SGHAT, CDR2 FQNNGV. The variable domain in full, with the rest retrieved from reference TRBV11-2 and TRBJ2-7, is EAGVAQSPRYKIIEKRQSVAFWCNPISGHATLYWYQQILGQGPKLLIQFQNNGVVDDSQLPKDRFSAERLKGVDSTLKIQPAKLEDSAVYLCASSLDPVWSGRPSGYYEQYFGPGTRLTVT.